What follows are 19 T cell receptor beta chains derived from one specimen sequenced in a study of cytomegalovirus exposure and HLA in healthy donors. The PCR was carried out with 60 Vbeta primers and 13 Jbeta primers. Assay used: immunoSEQ multiplex PCR; TCRdb lists only in-frame clones, some missing. The data hold some 170,000 clones, with 81% observed a single time. Sequenced material: PBMCs. The receptors originated from a woman younger than 35 in good health and CMV-seropositive.

The rearrangement uses TRBV4-1 and TRBJ1-6; 11 bases fit TRBD1. The CDR3 contains 15 residues. V dropped 2 bases and J dropped 10; count of bases not matched to a gene: 4. Germline lookup yields CDR1 MGHRA and CDR2 YSYEKL. This CDR3 is CASSQMDRGRSPLHF. The CDR3 DNA follows: TGCGCCAGCAGCCAAATGGACAGGGGGCGGTCACCCCTCCACTTT.

The V call is TRBV7-2, the J call TRBJ1-3; D gene unclear. The germline gives CDR1 SGHTA, CDR2 FQGNSA. The CDR3 has 14 amino acids. V shed 2 bases and J shed 0 bases, with 5 bases lying between them. CDR3 amino acids: CASSLSSSGNTIYF. The CDR3 nucleotides are TGTGCCAGCAGCTTATCTAGCTCTGGAAACACCATATATTTT.

The chain joins TRBV28 to TRBJ1-5, with 7 bases aligning to TRBD1. V lost 6 bases and J lost 2; bases outside the gene matches: 19. Germline-derived CDR1 and CDR2 are MDHEN and SYDVKM. The CDR3 is made up of 19 amino acids. CDR3 amino acids: CASRLDRVLLALGNQPQHF. The CDR3 bases are TGTGCCAGCAGACTCGACAGGGTTCTGTTGGCGTTGGGCAATCAGCCCCAGCATTTT.

A note on this clone: This sample also contains other DNA sequences that code for the same CDR3. The chain recombines TRBV7-2 with TRBJ2-7; 9 positions agree with TRBD1. The ends lost 5 bases at V and 3 bases at J; junction bases unmatched: 5. Germline-derived CDR1 and CDR2 are SGHTA and FQGNSA. This CDR3 is built from 14 residues. The CDR3 protein is CASSLGQGVYEQYF. The CDR3 bases are TGTGCCAGCAGCCTGGGACAGGGAGTCTACGAGCAGTACTTC.

This rearrangement joins TRBV7-9 to TRBJ1-6, with D possibly being TRBD1 (5 bases). Germline V gene sequence: CDR1 SEHNR, CDR2 FQNEAQ (reference sequence). The CDR3 has 15 amino acids. Trimming took off 5 bases at V and 0 bases at J, with 8 bases between the two ends. The CDR3 region has the DNA TGTGCCAGCAGCCGCGACAGCTCCTATAATTCACCCCTCCACTTT. It specifies CASSRDSSYNSPLHF.

This clone has just one count. The chain is built from TRBV5-1 and TRBJ2-5; the match to TRBD2 covers 10 bases. J lost 5 bases, V lost 0 bases, and 7 bases had no gene match. From germline, CDR1 is SGHRS and CDR2 YFSETQ. The CDR3 sequence is 16 residues long. CDR3 sequence reads: CASSLVLAGAAETQYF. The CDR3 DNA is TGCGCCAGCAGCTTGGTGCTAGCGGGGGCTGCGGAGACCCAGTACTTC.

This chain connects TRBV5-8 to TRBJ1-6, with 10 bases identical to TRBD1. V dropped 5 bases and J dropped 9; count of bases not matched to a gene: 5. Germline loops: CDR1 SGHTS, CDR2 YDEGEE. The CDR3 is 14 residues long. The CDR3 protein is CASSRWTGGSPLHF. In DNA form, the CDR3 reads TGTGCCAGCAGTCGATGGACAGGGGGTTCACCCCTCCACTTT.

The chain uses TRBV4-2 and TRBJ2-3; possibly TRBD2 for D (6 bases). Germline V gene lookup returns CDR1 LGHNA and CDR2 YNFKEQ. Trimming stripped 1 base from V and 7 bases from J, with 18 bases between. This CDR3 region has 16 residues. CDR3 sequence (DNA): TGTGCCAGCAGCCAAGGGTCCGGGGGTAGGTTGAATACGCAGTATTTT. Protein product: CASSQGSGGRLNTQYF.

This clone has just one count. V and J are TRBV27 and TRBJ2-5; 10 bases line up with TRBD2. CDR1 and CDR2 from the germline V gene are MNHEY and SMNVEV (reference sequence). The J segment lost 5 bases and the V segment lost 4 bases, leaving 10 bases of the junction unmatched. CDR3 length: 16 amino acids. DNA of the CDR3: TGTGCCAGCAGTTCCTCGAGCGGGGGGGCCTTGGAGACCCAGTACTTC. Translated: CASSSSSGGALETQYF.

This clone was detected a few times. The chain recombines TRBV30 with TRBJ1-5; TRBD1 is a possible D gene (6 bases). The CDR3 has 16 residues. Germline CDR1 reads GTSNPN; CDR2 reads SVGIG (reference sequence). V lost 3 bases to trimming and J lost 2 bases, with 17 bases between them. CDR3 coding DNA: TGTGCCTGGAGCACGCCAAGGGGGTACGGCAATCAGCCCCAGCATTTT. It encodes CAWSTPRGYGNQPQHF. The full variable domain, its missing parts supplied by reference TRBV30 and TRBJ1-5, is SQTIHQWPATLVQPVGSPLSLECTVEGTSNPNLYWYRQAAGRGLQLLFYSVGIGQISSEVPQNLSASRPQDRQFILSSKKLLLSDSGFYLCAWSTPRGYGNQPQHFGDGTRLSIL.

V usage is TRBV18 and J usage is TRBJ1-1; tentatively, D is TRBD1 (5 bases). The CDR3 extends over 13 amino acids. Germline values: CDR1 KGHSH, CDR2 LQKENI. Trimming took 5 bases from V and 2 from J, leaving 9 bases between them. The CDR3: CASSGDRNTEAFF. CDR3 DNA sequence: TGTGCCAGCTCAGGAGACAGAAACACTGAAGCTTTCTTT.

The chain combines TRBV5-1 with TRBJ2-2, with 8 bases matching TRBD2. Germline V lookup: CDR1 SGHRS, CDR2 YFSETQ. The V and J ends lost 0 bases and 6 bases, in that order; junction bases with no gene match: 7. This CDR3 comprises 16 residues. The CDR3 sequence: CASSLAGTSAPGELFF. In nucleotides, the CDR3 is TGCGCCAGCAGCTTGGCCGGGACTAGTGCCCCCGGGGAGCTGTTTTTT. Using reference TRBV5-1 and TRBJ2-2 for the parts outside the CDR3, the full variable domain is KAGVTQTPRYLIKTRGQQVTLSCSPISGHRSVSWYQQTPGQGLQFLFEYFSETQRNKGNFPGRFSGRQFSNSRSEMNVSTLELGDSALYLCASSLAGTSAPGELFFGEGSRLTVL.

This rearrangement joins TRBV27 to TRBJ1-2, with D maybe TRBD1 (5 bases). Germline CDR1 MNHEY, CDR2 SMNVEV (reference sequence). This CDR3 region has 15 residues. Trimming took off 2 bases at V and 2 bases at J, with 12 bases between the two ends. The CDR3 loop is CASSLAQGSNYGYTF. CDR3 DNA sequence: TGTGCCAGCAGTTTAGCGCAGGGATCCAACTATGGCTACACCTTC.

The DNA of the CDR3 is TGTGCCAGCAGCTTCTCCCGACAGGTTGGTGGGCAGTACTTC. The encoded protein is CASSFSRQVGGQYF. V gene TRBV11-2 combines with J gene TRBJ2-7; a weak D match, TRBD1 (6 bases). This CDR3 region has 14 residues. The ends were cut back, 3 bases at V and 9 bases at J, with 18 bases in the middle. Germline loops: CDR1 SGHAT, CDR2 FQNNGV.

The chain combines TRBV5-8 with TRBJ1-2; 9 bases match TRBD1. Germline V gene data show CDR1 as SGHTS and CDR2 as YDEGEE. The V segment lost 0 bases and the J segment 5 bases; nucleotides outside the gene matches: 5. CDR3 size: 15 residues. Written as DNA, the CDR3 is TGTGCCAGCAGCTTGGACGGGACAGGGCCTTATGGCTACACCTTC. It is translated as CASSLDGTGPYGYTF.

This chain connects TRBV4-2 to TRBJ2-3; perhaps TRBD1 as D (6 bases). Trimming took 0 bases from V and 2 from J, leaving 12 bases between them. The germline V gene has CDR1 LGHNA and CDR2 YNFKEQ. This CDR3 has 16 amino acids. CDR3 sequence (DNA): TGTGCCAGCAGCCAAGAGGGTCGGACAGCCACAGATACGCAGTATTTT. It specifies CASSQEGRTATDTQYF.

The chain joins TRBV9 to TRBJ2-7; D not certain. Trimming cost V 0 bases and J 3 bases, with 10 bases left between them. Germline V gene sequence: CDR1 SGDLS, CDR2 YYNGEE. This CDR3 spans 14 amino acids. CDR3 coding DNA: TGTGCCAGCAGCGTAGCACTCGCCCACTACGAGCAGTACTTC. This codes for CASSVALAHYEQYF.

This clone came up a few times. The rearrangement links TRBV2 to TRBJ1-4; D gene ambiguous. The V gene's germline CDR1 is SNHLY and CDR2 FYNNEI. The CDR3 length is 13 residues. V dropped 1 base and J dropped 6 bases, with 6 bases sitting between them. CDR3 bases: TGTGCCAGCAGTGAAGAAAGCTATGAAAAACTGTTTTTT. This translates into CASSEESYEKLFF.

The DNA for the CDR3 is TGTGCCAGCAGCCCGCCGGCGGGTAACACTGAAGCTTTCTTT. Its protein product is CASSPPAGNTEAFF. The chain links TRBV7-6 to TRBJ1-1, with D unclear. Germline CDR1 and CDR2: SGHVS and FNYEAQ. Trimming removed 5 bases from V and 2 bases from J, with 12 bases in between. The CDR3 contains 14 residues.